The subject of this entry is one TCR beta chain. Antigen unknown. The repertoire was sequenced with immunoSEQ multiplex PCR; TCRdb's copy has only in-frame clones and lacks some. The data show over 45,000 clones, with around nine tenths seen just once and roughly 31% held by the top ten. The source of the sample is a study of OX40 agonist ivuxolimab in advanced cancers. The wider study: Every 2 weeks, ivuxolimab was infused into the patients intravenously at between 0.01 and 10 mg/kg. Study findings and constraints: Partial responders at 0.1-3.0 mg/kg showed near-lowest clonal expansion.

The starting material was CD4+ or CD8+ T cells sorted from blood, obtained in a trial of the OX40 agonist ivuxolimab. The clonotype originates from an adult with an advanced solid tumor such as melanoma, head and neck, liver or kidney cancer.

CDR3 protein: CASSTGLGDTQYF. In nucleotides, the CDR3 is TGTGCCAGCTCAACAGGGCTTGGGGATACGCAGTATTTT. The chain joins TRBV27 to TRBJ2-3; tentatively, D is TRBD1 (6 bases). The CDR3 spans 13 residues. The V gene lost 8 bases and the J gene lost 6 bases, with 15 bases spanning the gap. In germline, CDR1 is MNHEY, CDR2 SMNVEV (reference sequence).